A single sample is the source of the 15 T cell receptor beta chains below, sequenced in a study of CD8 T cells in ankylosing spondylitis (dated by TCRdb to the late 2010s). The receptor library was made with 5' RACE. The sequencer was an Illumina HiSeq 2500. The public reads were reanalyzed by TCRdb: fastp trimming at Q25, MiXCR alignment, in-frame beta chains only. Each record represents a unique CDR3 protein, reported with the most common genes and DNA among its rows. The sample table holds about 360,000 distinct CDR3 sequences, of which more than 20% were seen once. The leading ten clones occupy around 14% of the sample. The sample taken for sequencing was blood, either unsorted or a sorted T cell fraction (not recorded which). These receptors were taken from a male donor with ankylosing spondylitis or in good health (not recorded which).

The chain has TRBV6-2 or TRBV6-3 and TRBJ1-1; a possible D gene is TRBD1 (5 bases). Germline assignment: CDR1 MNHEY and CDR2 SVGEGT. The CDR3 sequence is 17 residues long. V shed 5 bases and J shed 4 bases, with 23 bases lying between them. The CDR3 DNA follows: TGTGCCAGCAGTCCCGGACGGGACGTTTGGTATCCCACTGAAGCTTTCTTT. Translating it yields CASSPGRDVWYPTEAFF.

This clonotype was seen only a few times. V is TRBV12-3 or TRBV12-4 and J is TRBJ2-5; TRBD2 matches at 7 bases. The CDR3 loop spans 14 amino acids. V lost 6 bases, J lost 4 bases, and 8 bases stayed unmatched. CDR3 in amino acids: CASRPPGGGETQYF. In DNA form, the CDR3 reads TGTGCCAGCAGACCACCGGGGGGAGGAGAGACCCAGTACTTC.

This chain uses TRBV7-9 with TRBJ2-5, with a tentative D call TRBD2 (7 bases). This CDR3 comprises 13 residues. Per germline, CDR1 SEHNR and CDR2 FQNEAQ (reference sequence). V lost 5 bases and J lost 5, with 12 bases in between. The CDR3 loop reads CASSPGGTETQYF. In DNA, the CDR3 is TGTGCCAGCAGCCCGGGGGGCACGGAGACCCAGTACTTC. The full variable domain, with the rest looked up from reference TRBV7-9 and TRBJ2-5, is DTGVSQNPRHKITKRGQNVTFRCDPISEHNRLYWYRQTLGQGPEFLTYFQNEAQLEKSRLLSDRFSAERPKGSFSTLEIQRTEQGDSAMYLCASSPGGTETQYFGPGTRLLVL.

CDR3 DNA sequence: TGTGCCAGCAGCCACACAGCGGGACTTTCCTACAATGAGCAGTTCTTC. Amino acid sequence: CASSHTAGLSYNEQFF. The chain combines TRBV4-2 with TRBJ2-1, with 7 bases identical to TRBD2. V lost 3 bases, J lost 1 base, and 6 bases stayed unmatched. The CDR3 length is 16 residues. The germline gives CDR1 LGHNA, CDR2 YNFKEQ.

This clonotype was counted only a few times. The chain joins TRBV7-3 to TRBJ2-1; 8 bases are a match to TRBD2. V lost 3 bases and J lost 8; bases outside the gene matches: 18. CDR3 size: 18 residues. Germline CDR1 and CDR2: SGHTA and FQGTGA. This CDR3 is CASSLSSGLGPGADEQFF. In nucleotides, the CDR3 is TGTGCCAGCAGCTTGTCATCGGGACTAGGACCGGGTGCCGATGAGCAGTTCTTC.

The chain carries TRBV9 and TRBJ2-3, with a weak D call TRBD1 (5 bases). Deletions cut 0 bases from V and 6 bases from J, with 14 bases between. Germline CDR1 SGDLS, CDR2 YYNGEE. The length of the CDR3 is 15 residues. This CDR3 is CASSVARQGLDTQYF. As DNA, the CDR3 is TGTGCCAGCAGCGTAGCGAGGCAGGGCTTGGATACGCAGTATTTT.

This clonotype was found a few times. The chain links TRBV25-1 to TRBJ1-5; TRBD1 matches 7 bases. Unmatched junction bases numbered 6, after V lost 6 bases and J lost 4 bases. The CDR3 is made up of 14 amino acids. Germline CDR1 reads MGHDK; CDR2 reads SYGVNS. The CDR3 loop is CASSVTGENQPQHF. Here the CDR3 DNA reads TGTGCCAGCAGCGTAACAGGGGAAAATCAGCCCCAGCATTTT.

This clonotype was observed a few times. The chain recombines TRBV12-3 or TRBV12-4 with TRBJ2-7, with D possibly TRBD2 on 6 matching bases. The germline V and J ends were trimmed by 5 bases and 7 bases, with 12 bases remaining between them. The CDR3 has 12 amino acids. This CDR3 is CASSGLAKEQYF. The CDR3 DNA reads TGTGCCAGCAGTGGGCTAGCGAAGGAGCAGTACTTC.

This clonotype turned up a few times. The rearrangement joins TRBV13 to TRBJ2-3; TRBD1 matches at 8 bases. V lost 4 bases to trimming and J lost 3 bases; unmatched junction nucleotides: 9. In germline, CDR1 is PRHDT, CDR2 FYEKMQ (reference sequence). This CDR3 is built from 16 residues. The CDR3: CASSSDRVLSTDTQYF. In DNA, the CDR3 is TGTGCCAGCAGCTCGGACAGGGTTTTGTCGACAGATACGCAGTATTTT. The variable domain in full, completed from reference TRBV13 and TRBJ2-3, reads AAGVIQSPRHLIKEKRETATLKCYPIPRHDTVYWYQQGPGQDPQFLISFYEKMQSDKGSIPDRFSAQQFSDYHSELNMSSLELGDSALYFCASSSDRVLSTDTQYFGPGTRLTVL.

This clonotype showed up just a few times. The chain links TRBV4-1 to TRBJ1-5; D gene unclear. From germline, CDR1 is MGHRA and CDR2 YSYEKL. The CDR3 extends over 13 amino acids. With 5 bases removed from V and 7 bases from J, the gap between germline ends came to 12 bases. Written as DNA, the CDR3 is TGCGCCAGCAGCTCACCAGGTGGGCAGCCCCAGCATTTT. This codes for CASSSPGGQPQHF.

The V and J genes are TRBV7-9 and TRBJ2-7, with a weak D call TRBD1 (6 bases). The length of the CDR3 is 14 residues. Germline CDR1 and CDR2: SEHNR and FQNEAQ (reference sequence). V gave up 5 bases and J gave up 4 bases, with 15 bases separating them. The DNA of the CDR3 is TGTGCCAGCAGCCCACGGGACAAGCCTTACGAGCAGTACTTC. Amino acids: CASSPRDKPYEQYF.

The CDR3, as DNA: TGTGCCAGCAGTTTGTCTGATTCGGGGGGGCCTAGCACAGATACGCAGTATTTT. This gives the protein CASSLSDSGGPSTDTQYF. The chain combines TRBV27 with TRBJ2-3; 8 bases are shared with TRBD2. V shed 3 bases and J 0 bases; nucleotides not matched to a gene: 11. CDR3 length: 18 amino acids. Germline CDR1 MNHEY, CDR2 SMNVEV (reference sequence).

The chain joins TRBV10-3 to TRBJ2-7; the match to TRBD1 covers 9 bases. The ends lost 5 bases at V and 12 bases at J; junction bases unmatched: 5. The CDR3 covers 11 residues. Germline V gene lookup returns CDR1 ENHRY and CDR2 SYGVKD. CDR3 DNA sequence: TGTGCCATCAGTCCGGGACAGGGACGGTACTTC. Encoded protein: CAISPGQGRYF.

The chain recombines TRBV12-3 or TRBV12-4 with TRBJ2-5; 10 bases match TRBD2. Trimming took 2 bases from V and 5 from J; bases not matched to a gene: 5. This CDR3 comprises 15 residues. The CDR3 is CASSLRSGGGETQYF. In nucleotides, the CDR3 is TGTGCCAGCAGTTTACGAAGCGGGGGGGGCGAGACCCAGTACTTC.

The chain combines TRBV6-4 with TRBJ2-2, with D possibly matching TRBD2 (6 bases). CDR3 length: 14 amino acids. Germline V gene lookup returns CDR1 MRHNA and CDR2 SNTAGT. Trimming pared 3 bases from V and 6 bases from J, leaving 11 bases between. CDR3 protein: CASSDVGGAGELFF. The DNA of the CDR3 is TGTGCCAGCAGTGATGTTGGAGGGGCCGGGGAGCTGTTTTTT.